The TCR beta chain under discussion was sequenced for a study of shared clonotypes between healthy human individuals. Here immunoSEQ multiplex PCR was the method, and the copy in TCRdb shows in-frame clones only, minus some. The repertoire holds a few million clones, over 85% seen once, with more than 0.12% in the top ten. The V end lost 9 bases, the J end lost 4 bases, and 10 bases lay between the germline ends. CDR3 length: 12 amino acids. In germline, CDR1 is MDHEN, CDR2 SYDVKM. The TCR sequence derives from a man aged 18 to 35 in good health. The source material was naive CD4+ T cells sorted from blood. The sample's subset: CD45RA+ positively selected. The chain recombines TRBV28 with TRBJ1-5, with unresolved D. The CDR3 DNA reads TGTGCCAGTCAGAGGGAAAATCAGCCCCAGCATTTT. It encodes CASQRENQPQHF.